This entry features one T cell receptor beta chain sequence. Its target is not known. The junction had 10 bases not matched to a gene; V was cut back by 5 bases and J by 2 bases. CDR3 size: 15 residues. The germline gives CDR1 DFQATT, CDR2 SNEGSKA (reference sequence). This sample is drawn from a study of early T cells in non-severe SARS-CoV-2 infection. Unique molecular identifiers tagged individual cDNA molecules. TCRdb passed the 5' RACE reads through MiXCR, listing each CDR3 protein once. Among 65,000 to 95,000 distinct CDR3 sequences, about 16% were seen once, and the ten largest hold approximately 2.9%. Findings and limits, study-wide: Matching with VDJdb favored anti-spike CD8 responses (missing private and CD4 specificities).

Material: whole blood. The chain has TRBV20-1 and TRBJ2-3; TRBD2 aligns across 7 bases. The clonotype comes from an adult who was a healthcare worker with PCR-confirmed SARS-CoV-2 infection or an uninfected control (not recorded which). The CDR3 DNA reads TGCAGTGCTGATTATAGCGGGCTTGACACAGATACGCAGTATTTT. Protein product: CSADYSGLDTDTQYF.